These T cell receptor beta chains were read from a single sample in a study of cytomegalovirus exposure and HLA in healthy donors. The protocol was immunoSEQ multiplex PCR, while the TCRdb copy is restricted to in-frame clones and leaves out a portion. The repertoire consists of 180,000 or so clones, with roughly 77% occurring once and the leading ten covering 2% to 2.5%. Sequences were obtained from PBMCs. The receptors derive from a woman aged 25 to 39 in good health and CMV-seropositive. Each CDR3 is given with its conserved first and last residue. Each record gives: J gene, D gene, V gene, clone size, CDR3 protein, CDR3 DNA. A D gene is named only where the DNA matches it firmly. Clone sizes are given selectively: once, few, many, or a class where the clone is expanded.

>TRBJ2-7|TRBD1|TRBV27|-
CASSLFAGGSNDEQYF
TGTGCCAGCAGTTTATTCGCAGGGGGTAGTAACGACGAGCAGTACTTC
>TRBJ1-5|TRBD1|TRBV10-3|-
CAISEGTGVYQPQHF
TGTGCCATCAGTGAAGGGACAGGGGTCTATCAGCCCCAGCATTTT
>TRBJ2-2|-|TRBV28|-
CASRPRRGTGELFF
TGTGCCAGCAGACCCAGGAGGGGAACCGGGGAGCTGTTTTTT
>TRBJ2-5|TRBD2|TRBV11-3|-
CASSLTSGAETQYF
TGTGCCAGCAGCTTAACTAGCGGAGCGGAGACCCAGTACTTC
>TRBJ2-5|TRBD2|TRBV7-2|-
CASSGPIAGGPSETQYF
TGTGCCAGCAGCGGACCTATAGCGGGGGGGCCTAGTGAGACCCAGTACTTC
>TRBJ2-1|TRBD1|TRBV7-8|-
CASSLGTGQVRVNEQFF
TGTGCCAGCAGCTTAGGGACAGGGCAGGTTCGGGTCAATGAGCAGTTCTTC
>TRBJ2-7|TRBD1|TRBV4-2|-
CASSQSATGGYEQYF
TGTGCCAGCAGCCAGTCCGCGACAGGGGGCTACGAGCAGTACTTC
>TRBJ2-3|-|TRBV13|-
CASSRDSDTQYF
TGTGCCAGCAGCCGGGACTCCGATACGCAGTATTTT
>TRBJ1-4|TRBD1|TRBV29-1|-
CSVGQGMTNEKLFF
TGCAGCGTGGGACAGGGTATGACTAATGAAAAACTGTTTTTT
>TRBJ2-7|TRBD2|TRBV28|-
CASSPLVQRGVSYEQYF
TGTGCCAGCAGCCCACTGGTACAGCGGGGGGTCTCCTACGAGCAGTACTTC
>TRBJ1-6|-|TRBV7-2|-
CASGVEEGRSPLHF
TGTGCCAGCGGGGTAGAGGAGGGCCGCTCACCCCTCCACTTT
>TRBJ2-3|TRBD2|TRBV7-8|-
CASSLVSGGGYSDTQYF
TGTGCCAGCAGCTTAGTAAGCGGCGGGGGGTACTCAGATACGCAGTATTTT
>TRBJ1-2|TRBD1|TRBV9|-
CASSLGGQGARDGYTF
TGTGCCAGCAGCCTAGGGGGACAGGGGGCGCGTGATGGCTACACCTTC
>TRBJ1-5|-|TRBV4-1|-
CASSQGRGGNQPQHF
TGCGCCAGCAGCCAAGGCAGGGGCGGCAATCAGCCCCAGCATTTT
>TRBJ2-7|TRBD2|TRBV6-1|few
CASSELGLEFVYEQYF
TGTGCCAGCAGTGAATTGGGACTAGAATTCGTCTACGAGCAGTACTTC
>TRBJ1-2|-|TRBV4-3|-
CASSQDNRVYGYTF
TGCGCCAGCAGCCAAGATAACAGGGTCTATGGCTACACCTTC
>TRBJ2-7|-|TRBV2|once
CASSAGVTYEQYF
TGTGCCAGCAGTGCGGGGGTCACCTACGAGCAGTACTTC
>TRBJ2-5|TRBD2|TRBV7-9|few
CASSLPLGLAGERETQYF
TGTGCCAGCAGCTTACCCCTCGGACTAGCGGGGGAGCGAGAGACCCAGTACTTC
>TRBJ1-2|TRBD1|TRBV14|-
CASSPRTGGVDGYTF
TGTGCCAGCAGCCCCCGGACAGGGGGCGTGGATGGCTACACCTTC
>TRBJ2-2|TRBD1|TRBV6-5|-
CASSYRGQGTGELFF
TGTGCCAGCAGTTACAGGGGACAGGGTACCGGGGAGCTGTTTTTT
>TRBJ1-2|-|TRBV29-1|-
CSVGWGDYGYTF
TGCAGCGTGGGGTGGGGAGACTATGGCTACACCTTC
>TRBJ2-3|TRBD2|TRBV9|-
CASSAPLAGGTGVGDTQYF
TGTGCCAGCAGCGCCCCCTTAGCGGGGGGCACGGGGGTTGGAGATACGCAGTATTTT
>TRBJ2-5|-|TRBV5-1|-
CASREGGYQETQYF
TGCGCCAGCAGGGAGGGTGGGTACCAAGAGACCCAGTACTTC
>TRBJ1-2|-|TRBV28|-
CASSSSEFQGKGGYGYTF
TGTGCCAGCAGTTCCTCCGAATTTCAGGGGAAGGGTGGCTATGGCTACACCTTC
>TRBJ2-5|-|TRBV2|-
CASRAEETQYF
TGTGCCAGCAGAGCGGAAGAGACCCAGTACTTC
>TRBJ1-4|-|TRBV7-8|-
CASSLGGFNEKLFF
TGTGCCAGCAGCTTAGGAGGGTTTAATGAAAAACTGTTTTTT
>TRBJ2-5|TRBD2|TRBV5-6|-
CASSLRGRRGETQYF
TGTGCCAGCAGCTTGCGGGGGAGGCGGGGGGAGACCCAGTACTTC
>TRBJ2-5|-|TRBV18|-
CASSNSGMRSRETQYF
TGTGCCAGCTCAAACTCCGGGATGAGGTCAAGGGAGACCCAGTACTTC
>TRBJ2-3|TRBD1|TRBV5-1|-
CASSTGTVKDTQYF
TGCGCCAGCAGCACCGGGACAGTTAAGGATACGCAGTATTTT
>TRBJ2-7|TRBD1|TRBV28|-
CASSPLRQGIPYEQYF
TGTGCCAGCAGTCCCCTGCGACAGGGTATTCCCTACGAGCAGTACTTC
>TRBJ2-1|TRBD2|TRBV5-4|-
CASSRRVAGGPHEQFF
TGTGCCAGCAGCCGCAGGGTGGCGGGGGGGCCCCATGAGCAGTTCTTC
>TRBJ1-5|-|TRBV28|-
CASKYGNNQPQHF
TGTGCCAGCAAGTACGGGAATAATCAGCCCCAGCATTTT
>TRBJ2-7|-|TRBV2|-
CASSRLPYEQYF
TGTGCCAGCAGTCGACTTCCCTACGAGCAGTACTTC
>TRBJ2-1|-|TRBV21-1|-
CASSAGAGQGGPGDYSNEQFF
TGTGCCAGCAGCGCAGGGGCGGGACAGGGAGGACCTGGAGACTACAGCAATGAGCAGTTCTTC
>TRBJ2-7|TRBD1|TRBV5-1|-
CASSFDAGQGAPSYEQYF
TGCGCCAGCAGCTTTGACGCCGGACAGGGGGCCCCCTCCTACGAGCAGTACTTC
>TRBJ2-7|-|TRBV27|-
CASSWGPSYEQYF
TGTGCCAGCAGTTGGGGCCCCTCCTACGAGCAGTACTTC
>TRBJ2-3|-|TRBV10-1|once
CASSREDTQYF
TGCGCCAGCAGTAGAGAAGATACGCAGTATTTT
>TRBJ1-4|-|TRBV6-5|once
CASSPQGATNEKLFF
TGTGCCAGCAGCCCACAGGGTGCAACTAATGAAAAACTGTTTTTT
>TRBJ1-5|-|TRBV28|once
CASFPERGTNQPQHF
TGTGCCAGCTTCCCAGAGAGGGGGACCAATCAGCCCCAGCATTTT
>TRBJ1-2|-|TRBV15|once
CATSNRRDGGYTF
TGTGCCACCAGCAATCGGCGGGATGGAGGCTACACCTTC
>TRBJ2-3|TRBD2|TRBV7-2|few
CASSLAPAGGGDTQYF
TGTGCCAGCAGCTTAGCCCCAGCGGGGGGGGGAGATACGCAGTATTTT
>TRBJ2-7|TRBD2|TRBV5-6|-
CASSSSGGLSSYEQYF
TGTGCCAGCAGCTCCTCGGGGGGTTTAAGCTCCTACGAGCAGTACTTC
>TRBJ2-3|-|TRBV10-2|few
CASSISRGTDTQYF
TGCGCCAGCAGTATCTCGCGCGGCACAGATACGCAGTATTTT
>TRBJ2-7|TRBD1|TRBV5-3|-
CARKDRGASYEQYF
TGTGCCAGAAAGGACAGGGGGGCGTCCTACGAGCAGTACTTC
>TRBJ1-6|TRBD1|TRBV19|-
CASRRTGGSYNSPLHF
TGTGCCAGTAGAAGGACAGGGGGCTCCTATAATTCACCCCTCCACTTT
>TRBJ1-2|-|TRBV19|once
CASRGPAGDYGYTF
TGTGCCAGTAGAGGGCCGGCGGGGGACTATGGCTACACCTTC
>TRBJ2-3|TRBD2|TRBV4-1|-
CASSQDHRTSGGTDTQYF
TGCGCCAGCAGCCAAGATCATAGGACTAGCGGGGGCACAGATACGCAGTATTTT
>TRBJ2-6|-|TRBV9|once
CASTGTESGANVLTF
TGTGCCAGCACCGGAACGGAGTCTGGGGCCAACGTCCTGACTTTC